This TCR beta chain was observed in a study of T cell responses to AZD1222 COVID-19 vaccine. Trimming pared 6 bases from V and 0 bases from J, leaving 18 bases between. Germline CDR1 and CDR2: SQVTM and ANQGSEA. The length of the CDR3 is 16 residues. General study results and limits: No day 14 peak samples; only post-peak repertoires were characterized. Seropositivity was recorded at baseline in only a handful of AZD1222 recipients. It should be noted that donors were predominantly white British and more often female, and clonal diversity was possibly underestimated.

Sequencing used immunoSEQ multiplex PCR; TCRdb keeps in-frame clones, though not all of them. The repertoire consists of roughly 150,000 clones, with around 92% occurring once and the leading ten covering roughly 3.3%. Note on this clone: The antigen is undetermined.

Specimen: peripheral blood, collected 28 days after the second AZD1222 dose. This sequence originates from an adult who received the AZD1222 COVID-19 vaccine. This chain links TRBV29-1 with TRBJ2-1; D may be TRBD1 or TRBD2 (7 bases each). CDR3 nucleotide sequence: TGCAGCGTGGAAACAGGGGAGGGGGCCTCCTACAATGAGCAGTTCTTC. Protein: CSVETGEGASYNEQFF.